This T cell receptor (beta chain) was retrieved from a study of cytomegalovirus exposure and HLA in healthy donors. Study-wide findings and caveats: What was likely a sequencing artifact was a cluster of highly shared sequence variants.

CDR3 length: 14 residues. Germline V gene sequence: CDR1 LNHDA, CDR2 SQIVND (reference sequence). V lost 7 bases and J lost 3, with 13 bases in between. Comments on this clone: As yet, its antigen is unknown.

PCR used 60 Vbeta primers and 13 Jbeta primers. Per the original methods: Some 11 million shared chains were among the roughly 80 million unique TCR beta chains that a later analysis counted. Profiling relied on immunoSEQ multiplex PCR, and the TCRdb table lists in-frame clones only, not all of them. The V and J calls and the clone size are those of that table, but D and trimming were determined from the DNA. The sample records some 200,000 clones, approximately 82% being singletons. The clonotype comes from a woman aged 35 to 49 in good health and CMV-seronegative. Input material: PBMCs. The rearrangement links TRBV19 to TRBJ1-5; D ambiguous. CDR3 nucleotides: TGTGCCAGTACTCTCCGCAGGCTCAATCAGCCCCAGCATTTT. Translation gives CASTLRRLNQPQHF.